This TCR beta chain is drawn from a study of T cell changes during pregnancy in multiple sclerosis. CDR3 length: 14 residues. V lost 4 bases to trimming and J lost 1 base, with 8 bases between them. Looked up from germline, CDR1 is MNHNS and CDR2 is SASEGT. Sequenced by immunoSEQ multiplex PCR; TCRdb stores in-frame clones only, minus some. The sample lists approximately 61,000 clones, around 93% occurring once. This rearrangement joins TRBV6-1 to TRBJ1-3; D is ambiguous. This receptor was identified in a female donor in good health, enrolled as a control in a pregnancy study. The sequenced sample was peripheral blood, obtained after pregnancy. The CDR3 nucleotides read TGTGCCAGCAGTGTTTCGGGATCTGGAAACACCATATATTTT. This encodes CASSVSGSGNTIYF.